The 2 T cell receptor beta chains given below trace back to one sample, sequenced in a study of blood T cell repertoires in COVID-19. Profiling relied on immunoSEQ multiplex PCR, and the TCRdb table lists in-frame clones only, not all of them. The sample contains a few hundred thousand clones, approximately 92% of which appear only once. The sequenced sample was PBMCs or T cells enriched from blood (not recorded which). The source is a woman aged 25 to 39 who had recovered from COVID-19.

The V call is TRBV6-5, the J call TRBJ2-1; TRBD2 is a possible D gene (6 bases). Germline CDR1 MNHEY, CDR2 SVGAGI. The V gene lost 6 bases and the J gene lost 1 base, with 10 bases spanning the gap. The length of the CDR3 is 14 residues. CDR3 coding DNA: TGTGCCAGCAGCCGGAGGGAGTCCTACAATGAGCAGTTCTTC. Translating gives CASSRRESYNEQFF.

The CDR3 protein is CASSEGGQAYGYTF. CDR3 in DNA: TGTGCCAGCAGTGAGGGAGGCCAGGCCTATGGCTACACCTTC. The chain joins TRBV2 to TRBJ1-2; D gene uncertain. The germline CDR1 and CDR2 sequences are SNHLY and FYNNEI. CDR3 length: 14 residues. Trimming cost V 3 bases and J 4 bases, with 12 bases left between them.